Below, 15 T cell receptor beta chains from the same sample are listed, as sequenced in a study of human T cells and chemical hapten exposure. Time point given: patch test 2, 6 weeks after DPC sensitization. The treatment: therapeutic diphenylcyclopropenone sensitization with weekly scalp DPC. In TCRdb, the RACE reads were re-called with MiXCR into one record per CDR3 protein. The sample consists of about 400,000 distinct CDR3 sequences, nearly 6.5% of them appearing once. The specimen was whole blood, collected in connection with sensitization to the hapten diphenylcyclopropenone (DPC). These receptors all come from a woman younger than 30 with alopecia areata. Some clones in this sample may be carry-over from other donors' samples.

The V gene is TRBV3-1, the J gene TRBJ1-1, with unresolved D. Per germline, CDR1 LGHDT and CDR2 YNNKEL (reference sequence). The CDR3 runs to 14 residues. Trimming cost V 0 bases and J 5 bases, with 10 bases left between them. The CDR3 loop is CASSQERARTEAFF. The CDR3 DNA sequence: TGTGCCAGCAGCCAAGAGCGGGCCAGGACTGAAGCTTTCTTT.

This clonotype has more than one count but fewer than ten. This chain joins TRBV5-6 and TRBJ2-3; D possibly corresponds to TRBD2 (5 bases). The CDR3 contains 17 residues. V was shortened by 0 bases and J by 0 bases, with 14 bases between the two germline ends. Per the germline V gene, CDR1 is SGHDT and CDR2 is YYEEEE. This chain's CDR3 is CASSLARKVASTDTQYF. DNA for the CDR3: TGTGCCAGCAGCTTGGCCAGGAAGGTAGCGAGCACAGATACGCAGTATTTT. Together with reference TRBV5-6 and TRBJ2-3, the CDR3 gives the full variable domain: DAGVTQSPTHLIKTRGQQVTLRCSPKSGHDTVSWYQQALGQGPQFIFQYYEEEERQRGNFPDRFSGHQFPNYSSELNVNALLLGDSALYLCASSLARKVASTDTQYFGPGTRLTVL.

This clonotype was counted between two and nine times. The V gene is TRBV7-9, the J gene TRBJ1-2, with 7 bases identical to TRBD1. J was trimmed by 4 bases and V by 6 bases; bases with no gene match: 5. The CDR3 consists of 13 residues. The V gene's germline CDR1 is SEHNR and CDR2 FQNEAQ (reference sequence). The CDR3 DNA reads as TGTGCCAGCAGTCCACAGGGGACCTATGGCTACACCTTC. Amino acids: CASSPQGTYGYTF.

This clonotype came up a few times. The CDR3 region is CASSQINEKLFF. The CDR3 bases are TGTGCCAGCAGCCAGATTAATGAAAAACTGTTTTTT. The chain uses TRBV3-1 and TRBJ1-4; D is ambiguous. The length of the CDR3 is 12 residues. The ends were cut back, 3 bases at V and 4 bases at J, with 3 bases in the middle. Germline V lookup: CDR1 LGHDT, CDR2 YNNKEL (reference sequence). The whole variable domain, remainder taken from reference TRBV3-1 and TRBJ1-4, is DTAVSQTPKYLVTQMGNDKSIKCEQNLGHDTMYWYKQDSKKFLKIMFSYNNKELIINETVPNRFSPKSPDKAHLNLHINSLELGDSAVYFCASSQINEKLFFGSGTQLSVL.

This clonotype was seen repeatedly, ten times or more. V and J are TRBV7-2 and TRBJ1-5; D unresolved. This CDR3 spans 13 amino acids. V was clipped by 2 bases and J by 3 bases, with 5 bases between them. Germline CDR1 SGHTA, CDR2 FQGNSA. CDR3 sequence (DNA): TGTGCCAGCAGCTTATCGTACAATCAGCCCCAGCATTTT. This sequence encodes CASSLSYNQPQHF.

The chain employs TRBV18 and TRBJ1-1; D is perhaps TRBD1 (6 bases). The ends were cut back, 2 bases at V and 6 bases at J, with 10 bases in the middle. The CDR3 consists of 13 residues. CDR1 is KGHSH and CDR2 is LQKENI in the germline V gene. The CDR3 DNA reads TGTGCCAGCTCACCAGCTTCAGGGGCTGAAGCTTTCTTT. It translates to CASSPASGAEAFF.

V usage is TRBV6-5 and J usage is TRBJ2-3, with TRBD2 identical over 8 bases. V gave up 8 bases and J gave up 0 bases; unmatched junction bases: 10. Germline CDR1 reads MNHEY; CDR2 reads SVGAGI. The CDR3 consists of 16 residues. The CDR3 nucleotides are TGTGCCAGCCGAGAACGGGGCGGGGGGAGCACAGATACGCAGTATTTT. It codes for CASRERGGGSTDTQYF.

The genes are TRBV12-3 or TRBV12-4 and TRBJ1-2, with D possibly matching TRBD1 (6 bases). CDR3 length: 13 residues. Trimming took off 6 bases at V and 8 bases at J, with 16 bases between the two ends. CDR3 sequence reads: CASSNIQGMGYTF. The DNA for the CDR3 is TGTGCCAGCAGCAACATACAGGGCATGGGCTACACCTTC.

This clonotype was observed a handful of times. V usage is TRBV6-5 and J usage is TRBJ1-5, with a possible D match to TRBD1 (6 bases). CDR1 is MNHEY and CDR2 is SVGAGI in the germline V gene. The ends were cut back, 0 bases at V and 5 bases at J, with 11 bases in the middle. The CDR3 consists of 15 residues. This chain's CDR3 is CASSYSGTGHQPQHF. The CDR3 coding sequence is TGTGCCAGCAGTTACTCGGGCACAGGGCATCAGCCCCAGCATTTT.

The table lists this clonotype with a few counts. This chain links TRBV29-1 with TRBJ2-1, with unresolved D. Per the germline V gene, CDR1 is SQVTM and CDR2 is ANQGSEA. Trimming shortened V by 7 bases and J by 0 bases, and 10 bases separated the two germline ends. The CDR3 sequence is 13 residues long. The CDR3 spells CSAELASYNEQFF. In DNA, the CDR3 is TGCAGCGCGGAACTTGCCTCCTACAATGAGCAGTTCTTC.

This CDR3 is CSASYRAGEDTQYF. The CDR3 nucleotides read TGCAGTGCTAGCTACAGGGCAGGGGAAGATACGCAGTATTTT. The chain joins TRBV20-1 to TRBJ2-3; TRBD1 might be the D (6 bases). CDR1 is DFQATT and CDR2 is SNEGSKA in the germline V gene (reference sequence). This CDR3 is built from 14 residues. Trimming pared 3 bases from V and 5 bases from J, leaving 15 bases between.

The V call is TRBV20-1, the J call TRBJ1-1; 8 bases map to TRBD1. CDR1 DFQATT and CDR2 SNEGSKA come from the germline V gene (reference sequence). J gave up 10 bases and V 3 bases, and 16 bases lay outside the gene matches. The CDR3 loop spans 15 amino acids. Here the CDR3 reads CSASSWVATQGAAFF. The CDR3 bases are TGCAGTGCTAGTAGCTGGGTCGCAACTCAGGGGGCAGCTTTCTTT.

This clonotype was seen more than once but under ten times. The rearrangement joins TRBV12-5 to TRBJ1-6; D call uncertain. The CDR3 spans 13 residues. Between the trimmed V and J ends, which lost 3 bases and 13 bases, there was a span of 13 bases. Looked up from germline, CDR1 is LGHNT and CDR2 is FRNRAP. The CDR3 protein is CASGFYASEPLHF. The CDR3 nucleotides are TGTGCTAGTGGTTTTTACGCCTCTGAGCCCCTCCACTTT.

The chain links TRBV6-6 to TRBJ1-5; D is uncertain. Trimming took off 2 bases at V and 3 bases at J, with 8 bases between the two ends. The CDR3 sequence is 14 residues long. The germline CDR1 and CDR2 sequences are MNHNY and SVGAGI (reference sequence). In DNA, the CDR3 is TGTGCCAGCAGTTACCGGGATACCAATCAGCCCCAGCATTTT. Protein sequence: CASSYRDTNQPQHF.

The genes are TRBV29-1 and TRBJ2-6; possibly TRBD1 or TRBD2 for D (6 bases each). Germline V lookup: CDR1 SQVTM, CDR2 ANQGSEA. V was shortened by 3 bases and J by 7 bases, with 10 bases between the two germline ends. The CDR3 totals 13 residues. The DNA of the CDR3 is TGCAGCGTTGAGGGCGGGACAGCCAACGTCCTGACTTTC. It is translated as CSVEGGTANVLTF.